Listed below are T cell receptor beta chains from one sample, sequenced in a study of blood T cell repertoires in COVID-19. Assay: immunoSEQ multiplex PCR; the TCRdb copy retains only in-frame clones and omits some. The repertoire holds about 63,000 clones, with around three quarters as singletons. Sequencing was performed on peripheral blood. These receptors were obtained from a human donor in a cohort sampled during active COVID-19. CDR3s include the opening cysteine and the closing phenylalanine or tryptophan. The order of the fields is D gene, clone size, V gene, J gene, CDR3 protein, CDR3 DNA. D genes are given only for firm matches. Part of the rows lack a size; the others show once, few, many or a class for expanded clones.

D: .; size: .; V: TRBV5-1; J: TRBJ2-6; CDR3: CASSLGQAGANVLTF; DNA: TGCGCCAGCAGCTTGGGTCAGGCCGGGGCCAACGTCCTGACTTTC
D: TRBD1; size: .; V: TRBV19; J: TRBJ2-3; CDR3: CASSLDRVGSTDTQYF; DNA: TGTGCCAGTAGTCTTGACAGGGTGGGTAGCACAGATACGCAGTATTTT
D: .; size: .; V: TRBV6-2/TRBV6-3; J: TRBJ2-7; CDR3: CASSYPTSGVRGEQYF; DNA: TGTGCCAGCAGTTATCCGACCTCAGGGGTTCGTGGCGAGCAGTACTTC
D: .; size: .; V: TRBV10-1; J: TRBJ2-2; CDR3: CASSGSGTTNTGELFF; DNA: TGCGCCAGCAGTGGCTCCGGGACAACTAACACCGGGGAGCTGTTTTTT
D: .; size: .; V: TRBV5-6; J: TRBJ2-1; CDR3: CASSWVSLGGYNEQFF; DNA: TGTGCCAGCAGCTGGGTCAGCCTTGGAGGTTACAATGAGCAGTTCTTC
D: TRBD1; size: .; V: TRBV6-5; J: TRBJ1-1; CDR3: CASSWGQGTEAFF; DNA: TGTGCCAGCAGTTGGGGACAGGGAACTGAAGCTTTCTTT
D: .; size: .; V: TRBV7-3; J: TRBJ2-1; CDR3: CASSLSRVSYNEQFF; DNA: TGTGCCAGCAGCTTAAGCAGGGTCTCCTACAATGAGCAGTTCTTC
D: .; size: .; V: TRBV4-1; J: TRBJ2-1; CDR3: CASSQEGRRAGNEQFF; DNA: TGCGCCAGCAGCCAAGAAGGTCGGCGGGCCGGCAATGAGCAGTTCTTC
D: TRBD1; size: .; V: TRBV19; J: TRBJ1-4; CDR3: CASSMGAGRWTGIEVGENEKLFF; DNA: TGTGCCAGTAGTATGGGGGCGGGGCGATGGACAGGGATCGAAGTGGGCGAGAATGAAAAACTGTTTTTT
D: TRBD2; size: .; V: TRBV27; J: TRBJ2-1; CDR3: CASSLGGAGTSGRNNEQFF; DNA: TGTGCCAGCAGCTTGGGGGGCGCGGGGACTAGCGGGAGGAACAATGAGCAGTTCTTC
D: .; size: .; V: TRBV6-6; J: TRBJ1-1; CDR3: CASSYGGVVF; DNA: TGTGCCAGCAGTTACGGAGGGGTCGTATTT
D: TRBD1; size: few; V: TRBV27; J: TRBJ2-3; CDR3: CASSLGQGPMPDTQYF; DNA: TGTGCCAGCAGCCTCGGACAGGGACCGATGCCAGATACGCAGTATTTT
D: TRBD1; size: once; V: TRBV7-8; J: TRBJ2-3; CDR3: CASSPPGTGTDTQYF; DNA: TGTGCCAGCAGCCCCCCCGGGACAGGCACAGATACGCAGTATTTT
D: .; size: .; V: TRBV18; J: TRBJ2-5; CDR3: CASSPGLSETQYF; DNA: TGTGCCAGCTCACCCGGACTATCGGAGACCCAGTACTTC
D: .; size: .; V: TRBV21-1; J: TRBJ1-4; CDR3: CASRGQGKVREKLFF; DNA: TGTGCCAGCAGAGGGCAGGGGAAGGTTAGGGAAAAACTGTTTTTT
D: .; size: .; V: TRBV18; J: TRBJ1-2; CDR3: CASSPRDLRSYTF; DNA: TGTGCCAGCTCACCCCGGGACTTGCGGAGCTACACCTTC
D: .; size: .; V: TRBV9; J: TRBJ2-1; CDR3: CASSVQVGEQFF; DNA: TGTGCCAGCAGCGTGCAGGTGGGTGAGCAGTTCTTC
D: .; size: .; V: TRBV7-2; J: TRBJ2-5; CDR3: CASSLFRETQYF; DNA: TGTGCCAGCAGCTTATTCCGGGAGACCCAGTACTTC
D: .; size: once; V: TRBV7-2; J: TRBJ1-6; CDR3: CASSLGAGRNNYSPLHF; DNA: TGTGCCAGCAGCTTAGGGGCGGGGAGAAACAATTATTCACCCCTCCACTTT
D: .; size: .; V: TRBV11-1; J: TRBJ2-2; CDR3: CASSFEVRVFGGELFF; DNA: TGTGCCAGCAGCTTCGAGGTCAGGGTCTTTGGCGGGGAGCTGTTTTTT
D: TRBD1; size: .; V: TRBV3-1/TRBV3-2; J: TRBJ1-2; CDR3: CASSQEATGNYGYTF; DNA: TGTGCCAGCAGCCAAGAGGCGACAGGGAACTATGGCTACACCTTC
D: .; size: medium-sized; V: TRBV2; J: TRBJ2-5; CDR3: CASSGVDGETQYF; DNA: TGTGCCAGCAGTGGAGTCGACGGGGAGACCCAGTACTTC
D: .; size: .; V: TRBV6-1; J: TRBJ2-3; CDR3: CASSDPGSPGTQYF; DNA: TGTGCCAGCAGTGACCCGGGGTCCCCAGGTACGCAGTATTTT
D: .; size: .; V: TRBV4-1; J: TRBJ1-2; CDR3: CASSQTGMGYGYTF; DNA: TGCGCCAGCAGCCAAACAGGAATGGGGTACGGCTACACCTTC
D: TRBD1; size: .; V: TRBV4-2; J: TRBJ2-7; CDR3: CASSQLQDRVYEQYF; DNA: TGTGCCAGCAGCCAACTTCAGGACAGGGTCTACGAGCAGTACTTC
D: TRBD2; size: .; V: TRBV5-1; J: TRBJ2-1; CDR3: CASSLTGTRRSNEQFF; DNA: TGCGCCAGCAGCTTGACCGGGACTAGAAGAAGCAATGAGCAGTTCTTC
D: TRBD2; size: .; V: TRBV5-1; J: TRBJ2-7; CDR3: CASSLGGGLAGDYEQYF; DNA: TGCGCCAGCAGCTTGGGCGGCGGACTAGCGGGAGACTACGAGCAGTACTTC
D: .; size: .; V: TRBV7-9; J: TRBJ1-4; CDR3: CASSTDEKLFF; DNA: TGTGCCAGCAGCACTGATGAAAAACTGTTTTTT
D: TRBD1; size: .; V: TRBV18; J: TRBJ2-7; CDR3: CASSPRTGGHEQYF; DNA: TGTGCCAGCTCACCACGGACAGGGGGCCACGAGCAGTACTTC
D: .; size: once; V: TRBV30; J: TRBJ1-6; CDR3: CAWRGMGAESPLHF; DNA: TGTGCCTGGAGAGGTATGGGGGCGGAATCACCCCTCCACTTT
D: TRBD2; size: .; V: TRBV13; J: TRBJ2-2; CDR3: CATLETGTSVPGELFF; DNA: TGTGCCACTCTAGAGACCGGGACTAGCGTACCCGGGGAGCTGTTTTTT
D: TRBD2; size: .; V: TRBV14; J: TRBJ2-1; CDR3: CASSQARGRTNEQFF; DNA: TGTGCCAGCAGCCAAGCCCGCGGGAGGACCAATGAGCAGTTCTTC
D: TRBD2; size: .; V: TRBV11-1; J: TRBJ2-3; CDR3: CASSLSGRGSTDTQYF; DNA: TGTGCCAGCAGCCTTAGCGGGAGGGGAAGCACAGATACGCAGTATTTT